These 16 T cell receptor beta chains were sequenced from one sample in a study of T-cell reconstitution after alpha-beta-depleted transplantation in children. TCRbeta library preparation incorporated unique molecular identifiers. MiXCR, run by TCRdb on the PCR reads, gives a single entry per CDR3 protein. In the table there are a few hundred thousand distinct CDR3 sequences, 20% of which are singletons. The source was PBMCs from the stem cell graft donor, collected from the stem cell graft. These receptors all come from a human donor who donated a stem cell graft to a child with acute myeloid leukemia.

In this sample, this clonotype turned up a few times. This chain uses TRBV5-6 with TRBJ2-1, with 12 positions matching TRBD2. Germline lookup yields CDR1 SGHDT and CDR2 YYEEEE. V lost 2 bases to trimming and J lost 7 bases; unmatched junction nucleotides: 10. This CDR3 contains 17 residues. The CDR3 loop reads CASSFKSGLAGPNEQFF. CDR3 in DNA: TGTGCCAGCAGCTTCAAATCAGGACTAGCGGGACCGAATGAGCAGTTCTTC.

The V and J genes are TRBV29-1 and TRBJ2-5, with unresolved D. This CDR3 has 11 amino acids. Deletions cut 3 bases from V and 5 bases from J, with 7 bases between. Germline V CDR1 and CDR2: SQVTM, ANQGSEA. The CDR3, as DNA: TGCAGCGTTGAGGAGTATGAGACCCAGTACTTC. It yields the protein CSVEEYETQYF.

This clonotype was detected ten times or more. The chain is built from TRBV10-3 and TRBJ2-3; no clear D gene. The CDR3 consists of 15 residues. Per germline, CDR1 ENHRY and CDR2 SYGVKD. V lost 0 bases and J 5 bases, leaving 12 bases between the germline ends. This CDR3 reads CAISESSRLVDTQYF. The CDR3 DNA reads as TGTGCCATCAGTGAGTCGTCCAGACTTGTAGATACGCAGTATTTT.

This clonotype was detected ten times or more. The genes are TRBV29-1 and TRBJ2-1, with 14 bases lining up with TRBD2. The V segment lost 8 bases and the J segment 8 bases; nucleotides outside the gene matches: 14. The CDR3 sequence is 16 residues long. Germline CDR1 SQVTM, CDR2 ANQGSEA. Here the CDR3 DNA reads TGCAGCTTACTACTCGGGACTAGCGGGGGTGGGCATGAGCAGTTCTTC. Translation gives CSLLLGTSGGGHEQFF.

The chain links TRBV2 to TRBJ2-7, with 11 nucleotides matching TRBD2. This CDR3 comprises 18 residues. V dropped 1 base and J dropped 3; count of bases not matched to a gene: 11. Germline V gives CDR1 SNHLY, CDR2 FYNNEI. This CDR3 is CASSEEGPGGLADYEQYF. CDR3 nucleotides: TGTGCCAGCAGTGAAGAAGGTCCAGGGGGACTAGCGGACTACGAGCAGTACTTC.

This clonotype appeared many times. This chain joins TRBV12-3 or TRBV12-4 and TRBJ2-1; perhaps TRBD2 as D (5 bases). This CDR3 has 11 residues. The V and J ends lost 8 bases and 7 bases respectively, with 9 bases between them. CDR3 nucleotides: TGTGCCAGCCGTGGGAGAAATGAGCAGTTCTTC. Encoded protein: CASRGRNEQFF.

This clonotype was counted ten times or more. The chain employs TRBV20-1 and TRBJ2-3, with D unclear. Germline V lookup: CDR1 DFQATT, CDR2 SNEGSKA (reference sequence). This CDR3 has 15 amino acids. V was clipped by 4 bases and J by 3 bases, with 17 bases between them. CDR3 coding DNA: TGCAGTGCTATGAGGCCCCGAGCTTCGACAGATACGCAGTATTTT. Its protein product is CSAMRPRASTDTQYF.

This clonotype was found a few times. The chain uses TRBV18 and TRBJ2-5; 11 nucleotides match TRBD2. The junction had 11 bases not matched to a gene; V was cut back by 6 bases and J by 5 bases. The CDR3 is 16 residues long. Per germline, CDR1 KGHSH and CDR2 LQKENI. Written as DNA, the CDR3 is TGTGCCAGCTCCCCAGCTCTGACTAGCGGGAAGGAGACCCAGTACTTC. Translated, it gives CASSPALTSGKETQYF. Drawing the rest from reference TRBV18 and TRBJ2-5, the complete variable domain is NAGVMQNPRHLVRRRGQEARLRCSPMKGHSHVYWYRQLPEEGLKFMVYLQKENIIDESGMPKERFSAEFPKEGPSILRIQQVVRGDSAAYFCASSPALTSGKETQYFGPGTRLLVL.

Only a few counts were recorded for this clonotype. The J gene is TRBJ2-5, the V gene TRBV25-1; D possibly corresponds to TRBD1 (6 bases). The CDR3 runs to 15 residues. Looked up from germline, CDR1 is MGHDK and CDR2 is SYGVNS. The V end lost 6 bases, the J end lost 5 bases, and 19 bases lay between the germline ends. The CDR3 DNA sequence: TGTGCCAGCAGATCCGGGCCACAGGGAAGGGAGACCCAGTACTTC. This translates into CASRSGPQGRETQYF.

The chain has TRBV10-3 and TRBJ2-2, with D perhaps matching TRBD1 (5 bases). CDR1 is ENHRY, CDR2 SYGVKD, per germline. The CDR3 has 14 amino acids. The V gene lost 7 bases and the J gene lost 3 bases, with 12 bases spanning the gap. In DNA, the CDR3 is TGTGCCATCAATCGGCAGGGTGACACCGGGGAGCTGTTTTTT. Translated: CAINRQGDTGELFF.

This clonotype turned up a few times. This sequence joins TRBV5-1 and TRBJ2-3, with D possibly TRBD2 on 5 matching bases. CDR3 length equals 15 residues. The V and J ends lost 4 bases and 0 bases respectively, with 12 bases between them. Germline V CDR1 and CDR2: SGHRS, YFSETQ. The CDR3, as DNA: TGCGCCAGCAGCCGAGCCCTAGCAAGCACAGATACGCAGTATTTT. It is translated as CASSRALASTDTQYF.

The chain employs TRBV28 and TRBJ2-7; D is possibly TRBD1 (5 bases). Between the trimmed V and J ends, which lost 7 bases and 2 bases, there was a span of 12 bases. This CDR3 is built from 13 residues. The germline V gene encodes CDR1 MDHEN and CDR2 SYDVKM. DNA of the CDR3: TGTGCCAGCAAAAATACAGGTCCCTACGAGCAGTACTTC. It codes for CASKNTGPYEQYF.

The chain uses TRBV24-1 and TRBJ2-2, with no clear D. V dropped 3 bases and J dropped 3 bases, with 10 bases sitting between them. CDR1 is KGHDR, CDR2 SFDVKD, per germline. The CDR3 runs 15 residues. This CDR3 reads CATSDNRLYTGELFF. The DNA for the CDR3 is TGTGCCACCAGTGATAATAGGCTCTACACCGGGGAGCTGTTTTTT.

The table lists this clonotype with many counts. The gene calls are TRBV20-1 and TRBJ2-1; the D is unclear. The V gene's germline CDR1 is DFQATT and CDR2 SNEGSKA (reference sequence). V shed 5 bases and J shed 4 bases, with 12 bases lying between them. This CDR3 has 13 amino acids. CDR3 residues: CSADNTVYNEQFF. The DNA for the CDR3 is TGCAGTGCTGATAATACAGTTTACAATGAGCAGTTCTTC.

This chain links TRBV5-6 with TRBJ2-1, with D possibly matching TRBD2 (5 bases). This CDR3 spans 14 amino acids. Germline CDR1 reads SGHDT; CDR2 reads YYEEEE. V was shortened by 3 bases and J by 7 bases, with 14 bases between the two germline ends. The CDR3 region is CASSSRLARNEQFF. The DNA of the CDR3 is TGTGCCAGCAGCTCACGGCTAGCCCGTAATGAGCAGTTCTTC. The complete variable domain, with remaining parts taken from reference TRBV5-6 and TRBJ2-1, reads DAGVTQSPTHLIKTRGQQVTLRCSPKSGHDTVSWYQQALGQGPQFIFQYYEEEERQRGNFPDRFSGHQFPNYSSELNVNALLLGDSALYLCASSSRLARNEQFFGPGTRLTVL.

This clonotype occurred a few times. The V and J genes are TRBV12-3 or TRBV12-4 and TRBJ2-2; perhaps TRBD2 as D (5 bases). Trimming left V 3 bases short and J 4 bases short, with 12 bases between. The CDR3 length is 15 residues. CDR3 region: CASSFLGLATGELFF. CDR3 in DNA: TGTGCCAGCAGTTTTCTAGGTCTAGCCACCGGGGAGCTGTTTTTT.